The 29 T cell receptor beta chains presented below share a single source sample, sequenced in a study of cytomegalovirus exposure and HLA in healthy donors. With 60 Vbeta and 13 Jbeta primers, the PCR was carried out. Clones were sequenced by immunoSEQ multiplex PCR, and TCRdb holds only the in-frame ones, with some missing. Of around 140,000 clones listed, roughly 80% are singletons. Sequences were obtained from PBMCs. The receptors shown here come from a man in his forties in good health and CMV-seronegative.

V and J are TRBV19 and TRBJ1-1; weak D call: TRBD1 (6 bases). The CDR3 length is 13 residues. V dropped 6 bases and J dropped 11 bases, with 19 bases sitting between them. In germline, CDR1 is LNHDA, CDR2 SQIVND (reference sequence). CDR3 protein: CASSDTGFQEAFF. The DNA of the CDR3 is TGTGCCAGTAGCGATACAGGGTTCCAAGAGGCTTTCTTT.

The chain is built from TRBV5-6 and TRBJ1-5; D is unclear. V lost 1 base and J 0 bases, leaving 5 bases between the germline ends. Germline V lookup: CDR1 SGHDT, CDR2 YYEEEE. The CDR3 contains 14 residues. The CDR3 DNA reads as TGTGCCAGCAGCTTGTATTTTAGCAATCAGCCCCAGCATTTT. Its translation is CASSLYFSNQPQHF.

CDR3 DNA: TGTGCCAGCAGTTTGCGGGTCGCTGGGGCCAACGTCCTGACTTTC. Encoded protein: CASSLRVAGANVLTF. The chain carries TRBV6-5 and TRBJ2-6, with D possibly TRBD2 on 5 matching bases. This CDR3 contains 15 residues. Germline V gives CDR1 MNHEY, CDR2 SVGAGI. V lost 4 bases, J lost 2 bases, and 9 bases lay in between.

The chain carries TRBV6-1 and TRBJ1-4; 7 nucleotides align to TRBD1. CDR1 and CDR2 (germline): MNHNS, SASEGT. V shed 2 bases and J 1 base; nucleotides not matched to a gene: 7. CDR3 length: 17 amino acids. The CDR3 coding sequence is TGTGCCAGCAGTGAAAATTACAGGGGAGGAACTAATGAAAAACTGTTTTTT. It specifies CASSENYRGGTNEKLFF.

In the case of this clone: Germline and junction disagree at one end, which may indicate a read error. The CDR3 DNA is TGTACCAGCGGGGGAGGAAGCTATGGCTACACCTTC. It translates to CTSGGGSYGYTF. The chain carries TRBV7-9 and TRBJ1-2, with a possible D match to TRBD1 (5 bases). CDR1 and CDR2 from the germline V gene are SEHNR and FQNEAQ (reference sequence). There are 12 residues in the CDR3.

This clone is a singleton in its sample. The V and J genes are TRBV2 and TRBJ2-3, with D perhaps TRBD1 (6 bases). The germline V gene encodes CDR1 SNHLY and CDR2 FYNNEI. V shed 4 bases and J shed 0 bases, with 11 bases lying between them. This CDR3 is 15 amino acids long. The chain's CDR3 is CASSGDIPSTDTQYF. CDR3 nucleotide sequence: TGTGCCAGCAGTGGGGACATTCCTAGCACAGATACGCAGTATTTT.

The chain joins TRBV18 to TRBJ1-5, with D uncertain. From germline, CDR1 is KGHSH and CDR2 LQKENI. The CDR3 is made up of 16 amino acids. Trimming took off 3 bases at V and 4 bases at J, with 16 bases between the two ends. CDR3 in DNA: TGTGCCAGCTCACCGTCCTGGGCAGACGGAAATCAGCCCCAGCATTTT. This translates into CASSPSWADGNQPQHF.

This rearrangement joins TRBV27 to TRBJ2-7; 13 bases align to TRBD2. This CDR3 spans 17 amino acids. The V segment lost 6 bases and the J segment 4 bases; nucleotides outside the gene matches: 12. The V gene's germline CDR1 is MNHEY and CDR2 SMNVEV (reference sequence). The DNA for the CDR3 is TGTGCCAGCAGAGTATGGACTAGCGGGGGCCCCGGGTACGAGCAGTACTTC. It yields the protein CASRVWTSGGPGYEQYF.

V usage is TRBV25-1 and J usage is TRBJ1-5; D gene uncertain. V was shortened by 6 bases and J by 3 bases, with 15 bases between the two germline ends. Germline V CDR1 and CDR2: MGHDK, SYGVNS. The CDR3 length is 15 residues. The CDR3 DNA reads as TGTGCCAGCAGAGCCTCCGGGATATCCAATCAGCCCCAGCATTTT. Its translation: CASRASGISNQPQHF.

This sequence joins TRBV9 and TRBJ2-5; 7 bases agree with TRBD2. The CDR3 spans 15 residues. The V gene end was trimmed by 4 bases and the J gene end by 5 bases; junction bases not matched to a gene: 11. Germline V gene lookup returns CDR1 SGDLS and CDR2 YYNGEE. Here the CDR3 reads CASSPGLDLGETQYF. The DNA for the CDR3 is TGTGCCAGCAGCCCCGGACTAGACCTCGGTGAGACCCAGTACTTC.

The chain carries TRBV19 and TRBJ2-3; D is uncertain. The germline V gene encodes CDR1 LNHDA and CDR2 SQIVND (reference sequence). With 4 bases removed from V and 1 base from J, the gap between germline ends came to 6 bases. The CDR3 consists of 13 residues. CDR3 DNA: TGTGCCAGTAGTAATACTGGCACAGATACGCAGTATTTT. As protein: CASSNTGTDTQYF. The variable domain in full, with the rest retrieved from reference TRBV19 and TRBJ2-3, is DGGITQSPKYLFRKEGQNVTLSCEQNLNHDAMYWYRQDPGQGLRLIYYSQIVNDFQKGDIAEGYSVSREKKESFPLTVTSAQKNPTAFYLCASSNTGTDTQYFGPGTRLTVL.

The chain carries TRBV5-8 and TRBJ1-3; TRBD1 is a possible D gene (6 bases). Germline V lookup: CDR1 SGHTS, CDR2 YDEGEE. This CDR3 region has 14 residues. Deletions cut 0 bases from V and 7 bases from J, with 11 bases between. This CDR3 reads CASSLEGRGNTIYF. As DNA, the CDR3 is TGTGCCAGCAGCTTGGAGGGAAGGGGGAACACCATATATTTT.

This rearrangement joins TRBV7-6 to TRBJ2-3, with D uncertain. Germline CDR1 and CDR2: SGHVS and FNYEAQ. The CDR3 consists of 14 residues. Trimming left V 4 bases short and J 0 bases short, with 8 bases between. The CDR3 reads CASSSLVSTDTQYF. The CDR3 DNA sequence: TGTGCCAGCAGCTCGCTAGTGAGCACAGATACGCAGTATTTT.

This chain uses TRBV13 with TRBJ2-7, with D possibly TRBD2 on 6 matching bases. The CDR3 runs 13 residues. The V gene's germline CDR1 is PRHDT and CDR2 FYEKMQ (reference sequence). The ends were cut back, 6 bases at V and 2 bases at J, with 11 bases in the middle. The CDR3: CASSSRGTYEQYF. The CDR3 DNA reads as TGTGCCAGCAGTTCCCGGGGGACCTACGAGCAGTACTTC.

This clone was detected a few times. The chain links TRBV2 to TRBJ2-5; maybe TRBD2 (6 bases). V was pared by 9 bases and J by 3 bases, with 11 bases between. Per the germline V gene, CDR1 is SNHLY and CDR2 is FYNNEI. The CDR3 loop spans 12 amino acids. The CDR3 region is CARRDGEETQYF. The CDR3 DNA reads TGTGCCAGGCGGGACGGGGAAGAGACCCAGTACTTC.

V gene TRBV9 combines with J gene TRBJ2-5; 10 nucleotides align to TRBD2. The V gene's germline CDR1 is SGDLS and CDR2 YYNGEE. J gave up 5 bases and V 4 bases, and 11 bases lay outside the gene matches. The CDR3 loop spans 16 amino acids. The CDR3: CASSILTSGAGETQYF. Here the CDR3 DNA reads TGTGCCAGCAGCATTCTAACTAGCGGGGCAGGGGAGACCCAGTACTTC.

The chain links TRBV14 to TRBJ2-1, with D tentatively TRBD2 (5 bases). CDR3 length equals 12 residues. The V end was cut by 1 base, the J end by 11 bases, with 9 bases between. CDR1 is SGHDN, CDR2 FVKESK, per germline. CDR3: CASSQVGGKQFF. Here the CDR3 DNA reads TGTGCCAGCAGCCAAGTCGGAGGAAAGCAGTTCTTC.

This clone was seen once. The chain carries TRBV7-8 and TRBJ2-7; D remains unclear. This CDR3 comprises 11 residues. V dropped 2 bases and J dropped 5 bases, with 4 bases sitting between them. Germline V CDR1 and CDR2: SGHVS, FQNEAQ. The CDR3 here is CASSLNNEQYF. The CDR3 DNA reads as TGTGCCAGCAGCTTAAACAACGAGCAGTACTTC.

The CDR3 reads CASSLTAGGPTDTQYF. In nucleotides, the CDR3 is TGTGCCAGCAGCTTAACGGCGGGGGGACCCACAGATACGCAGTATTTT. The V and J genes are TRBV7-3 and TRBJ2-3, with 8 bases that match TRBD2. The germline V gene encodes CDR1 SGHTA and CDR2 FQGTGA. CDR3 length equals 16 residues. Trimming removed 0 bases from V and 2 bases from J; junction bases left unmatched: 4.

V gene TRBV28 combines with J gene TRBJ2-7; a possible D gene is TRBD2 (5 bases). The CDR3 length is 13 residues. Trimming removed 6 bases from V and 6 bases from J, with 15 bases in between. Germline-derived CDR1 and CDR2 are MDHEN and SYDVKM. CDR3 sequence (DNA): TGTGCCAGCAGACCCTTTGAGGGTAGCGAGCAGTACTTC. Its translation: CASRPFEGSEQYF.

The chain couples TRBV5-1 to TRBJ1-1, with D possibly TRBD1 on 6 matching bases. Between the trimmed V and J ends, which lost 1 base and 3 bases, there was a span of 13 bases. The CDR3 has 15 amino acids. Germline V lookup: CDR1 SGHRS, CDR2 YFSETQ. DNA for the CDR3: TGCGCCAGCAGCTTGTACAGGGTAAGAGACACTGAAGCTTTCTTT. It specifies CASSLYRVRDTEAFF.

The chain employs TRBV12-5 and TRBJ1-2; 11 nucleotides agree with TRBD1. The CDR3 is made up of 15 amino acids. Per germline, CDR1 LGHNT and CDR2 FRNRAP. The J segment lost 4 bases and the V segment lost 4 bases, leaving 5 bases of the junction unmatched. CDR3 sequence reads: CASGWAGTGGYGYTF. The CDR3 nucleotides are TGTGCTAGTGGTTGGGCCGGGACAGGGGGCTATGGCTACACCTTC.

In this sample, this clone turned up a few times. V gene TRBV4-1 combines with J gene TRBJ1-1; weak D call: TRBD1 (6 bases). V lost 0 bases to trimming and J lost 3 bases, with 17 bases between them. CDR1 and CDR2 (germline): MGHRA, YSYEKL. CDR3 length: 17 amino acids. CDR3 nucleotide sequence: TGCGCCAGCAGCCAAGAACTTGGGAGGGGGTGGGACACTGAAGCTTTCTTT. Protein sequence: CASSQELGRGWDTEAFF.

This clone was recorded once. The V call is TRBV19, the J call TRBJ1-1, with D possibly being TRBD1 (5 bases). The CDR3 is 13 amino acids. V lost 10 bases, J lost 11 bases, and 23 bases lay in between. The germline V gene encodes CDR1 LNHDA and CDR2 SQIVND (reference sequence). The CDR3 here is CATTEWRGNWAFF. The CDR3 DNA reads as TGTGCCACCACTGAATGGAGGGGAAATTGGGCTTTCTTT.

The gene calls are TRBV11-2 and TRBJ2-1; tentative D call: TRBD2 (6 bases). V gave up 5 bases and J gave up 7 bases, with 15 bases separating them. CDR1 and CDR2 (germline): SGHAT, FQNNGV. The CDR3 is 14 amino acids. This CDR3 is CASSLSGLTNEQFF. CDR3 bases: TGTGCCAGCAGCCTGTCGGGACTTACGAATGAGCAGTTCTTC.

The V call is TRBV5-1, the J call TRBJ1-6; 10 nucleotides match TRBD1. V dropped 4 bases and J dropped 7; count of bases not matched to a gene: 8. There are 16 residues in the CDR3. Germline CDR1 is SGHRS and CDR2 is YFSETQ. CDR3 protein: CASSDWDRGGNSPLHF. For the CDR3, the DNA is TGCGCCAGCAGCGACTGGGACAGGGGCGGGAATTCACCCCTCCACTTT.

CDR3 DNA sequence: TGTGCCAGCAGACTCCGGGACAGGGGCACATTCGTCAATCAGCCCCAGCATTTT. It encodes CASRLRDRGTFVNQPQHF. V is TRBV28 and J is TRBJ1-5; 10 positions match TRBD1. The CDR3 loop spans 18 amino acids. In germline, CDR1 is MDHEN, CDR2 SYDVKM. V gave up 6 bases and J gave up 3 bases; unmatched junction bases: 14.

The chain has TRBV19 and TRBJ1-2; a weak D match, TRBD1 (6 bases). Trimming stripped 3 bases from V and 8 bases from J, with 16 bases between. The germline V gene encodes CDR1 LNHDA and CDR2 SQIVND (reference sequence). This CDR3 contains 14 residues. This CDR3 reads CASSMAGVKAGYTF. As DNA, the CDR3 is TGTGCCAGTAGTATGGCAGGGGTCAAAGCAGGCTACACCTTC.

This clone came up a few times. The chain links TRBV28 to TRBJ1-2, with a tentative D call TRBD1 (6 bases). V was shortened by 5 bases and J by 5 bases, with 9 bases between the two germline ends. The CDR3 extends over 12 amino acids. Looked up from germline, CDR1 is MDHEN and CDR2 is SYDVKM. CDR3 in amino acids: CASSEGVYGYTF. The CDR3 bases are TGTGCCAGCAGTGAGGGGGTATATGGCTACACCTTC.